Reported below is one T cell receptor beta chain. Source study methods: Amplification of reference gene primers was used by the study to estimate nucleated cell counts. Sequencing used immunoSEQ multiplex PCR; TCRdb keeps in-frame clones, though not all of them. The V and J calls and clone size come from that table; D and trimming were worked out from the DNA. This sample has 150,000 to 200,000 clones, with about 87% found just once. The entry originates in a study of blood T cell repertoires in COVID-19. Overall study: There were acute and convalescent COVID-19 samples, and they came from the United States, Italy and Spain. PBMCs, B-cell-depleted T cells, or T cells were the source of the cDNA or gDNA that made up the material.

Per germline, CDR1 LGHDT and CDR2 YNNKEL (reference sequence). The CDR3 spans 15 residues. J lost 5 bases, V lost 3 bases, and 4 bases had no gene match. Input material: peripheral blood. J is TRBJ2-2 and V is TRBV3-1 (or the pseudogene TRBV3-2), with 9 bases identical to TRBD2. This TCR was recovered from a man aged 55 to 70 with acute or convalescent COVID-19. The CDR3 nucleotides read TGTGCCAGCAGCCATAGCGGGAGTGGGACCGGGGAGCTGTTTTTT. Its translation: CASSHSGSGTGELFF.